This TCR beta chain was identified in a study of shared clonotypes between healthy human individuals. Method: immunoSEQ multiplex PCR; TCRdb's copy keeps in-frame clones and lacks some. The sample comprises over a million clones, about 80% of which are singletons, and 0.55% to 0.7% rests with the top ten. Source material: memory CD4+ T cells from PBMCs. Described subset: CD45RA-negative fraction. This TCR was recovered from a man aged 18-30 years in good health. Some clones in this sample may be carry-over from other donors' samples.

In nucleotides, the CDR3 is TGTGCCAGCAGTACTCGGAGTAGCAATCAGCCCCAGCATTTT. This translates into CASSTRSSNQPQHF. The chain joins TRBV27 to TRBJ1-5; D is uncertain. Looked up from germline, CDR1 is MNHEY and CDR2 is SMNVEV (reference sequence). With 5 bases removed from V and 0 bases from J, the gap between germline ends came to 8 bases. This CDR3 has 14 residues.